The 13 T cell receptor beta chains listed next were all sequenced from one sample in a study of blood T cell repertoires in COVID-19. The data were produced by immunoSEQ multiplex PCR, yet TCRdb's version contains in-frame clones alone and is incomplete. The repertoire includes 200,000 to 250,000 clones, 85% to 90% of them detected once, and 0.85% to 0.9% sits in the top ten. Specimen: PBMCs or T cells enriched from blood (not recorded which). All receptors derive from a man between 45 and 60 years old who had been exposed to COVID-19.

The rearrangement links TRBV4-1 to TRBJ1-5, with no clear D. The ends were cut back, 0 bases at V and 6 bases at J, with 6 bases in the middle. Germline V lookup: CDR1 MGHRA, CDR2 YSYEKL. The length of the CDR3 is 13 residues. Written as DNA, the CDR3 is TGCGCCAGCAGCCAAGAAGTGCGTCAGCCCCAGCATTTT. Its protein is CASSQEVRQPQHF.

The chain recombines TRBV30 with TRBJ1-5, with TRBD1 as a possible D gene (5 bases). The CDR3 extends over 13 amino acids. Trimming removed 5 bases at V and 7 bases at J, with 15 bases between. Germline CDR1 reads GTSNPN; CDR2 reads SVGIG (reference sequence). The CDR3 sequence is CAWAGQGGQPQHF. CDR3 coding DNA: TGTGCCTGGGCGGGGCAGGGAGGACAGCCCCAGCATTTT.

The chain is built from TRBV5-5 and TRBJ1-4; D is unresolved. Between the trimmed V and J ends, which lost 2 bases and 7 bases, there was a span of 9 bases. The CDR3 extends over 13 amino acids. The germline CDR1 and CDR2 sequences are SGHKS and YYEKEE (reference sequence). In nucleotides, the CDR3 is TGTGCCAGCAGCTTCGTCCGGGGTGAAAAACTGTTTTTT. Its protein is CASSFVRGEKLFF.

The rearrangement links TRBV18 to TRBJ1-4; a possible D gene is TRBD1 (5 bases). There are 18 residues in the CDR3. Germline V gene data show CDR1 as KGHSH and CDR2 as LQKENI. Trimming removed 2 bases at V and 0 bases at J, with 16 bases between. For the CDR3, the DNA is TGTGCCAGCTCACCATTACGCGGGGGACTCGCAACTAATGAAAAACTGTTTTTT. It yields the protein CASSPLRGGLATNEKLFF.

A single count supports this clone. The chain links TRBV27 to TRBJ1-2; TRBD1 agrees at 8 bases. J gave up 5 bases and V 3 bases, and 8 bases lay outside the gene matches. This CDR3 comprises 15 residues. Germline V gives CDR1 MNHEY, CDR2 SMNVEV (reference sequence). The CDR3 loop reads CASSLTGALGYGYTF. The CDR3 DNA reads TGTGCCAGCAGTTTGACAGGGGCACTGGGATATGGCTACACCTTC.

The CDR3 protein is CATSSRVHDTQYF. The CDR3 DNA reads TGTGCCACCAGTAGCAGGGTTCATGATACGCAGTATTTT. The rearrangement uses TRBV24-1 and TRBJ2-3, with D maybe TRBD1 (5 bases). The ends were cut back, 6 bases at V and 6 bases at J, with 12 bases in the middle. The CDR3 spans 13 residues. Germline V gives CDR1 KGHDR, CDR2 SFDVKD.

The gene calls are TRBV29-1 and TRBJ2-3, with 8 bases fitting TRBD1. Germline trimming cut 1 base from V and 0 bases from J; bases unmatched to any gene: 3. Germline CDR1 is SQVTM and CDR2 is ANQGSEA. There are 15 residues in the CDR3. CDR3 residues: CSVEADRGSTDTQYF. The CDR3 DNA is TGCAGCGTTGAAGCTGACAGGGGAAGCACAGATACGCAGTATTTT.

This sequence joins TRBV5-1 and TRBJ1-6; maybe TRBD1 (6 bases). CDR3 length: 15 residues. The germline V and J ends were trimmed by 0 bases and 6 bases, with 10 bases remaining between them. Germline V gene data show CDR1 as SGHRS and CDR2 as YFSETQ. CDR3 DNA sequence: TGCGCCAGCAGCTTGGGGCACAGGGCTAATTCACCCCTCCACTTT. It yields the protein CASSLGHRANSPLHF.

CDR3 DNA sequence: TGTGCCAGCAGCCCAAACGACAGGGGGCCGGCTTTCTTT. This encodes CASSPNDRGPAFF. The chain recombines TRBV7-3 with TRBJ1-1; 10 bases map to TRBD1. The germline V gene encodes CDR1 SGHTA and CDR2 FQGTGA. The V and J ends lost 5 bases and 11 bases, in that order; junction bases with no gene match: 8. The CDR3 totals 13 residues.

V is TRBV6-5 and J is TRBJ1-6; TRBD1 might be the D (5 bases). Trimming took off 0 bases at V and 14 bases at J, with 17 bases between the two ends. CDR3 length: 15 residues. The germline CDR1 and CDR2 sequences are MNHEY and SVGAGI. The CDR3 DNA reads TGTGCCAGCAGTTACTCGATAGAGGGGCGGGGGGCCCTCCACTTT. Its translation: CASSYSIEGRGALHF.

This chain uses TRBV24-1 with TRBJ2-3; TRBD1 aligns across 10 bases. Germline CDR1 is KGHDR and CDR2 is SFDVKD. CDR3 size: 16 residues. V shed 3 bases, J shed 5 bases, and the junction held 7 bases outside the gene matches. DNA for the CDR3: TGTGCCACCAGTGATCCGAGACAGGGGGCAGGAGATACGCAGTATTTT. Translated: CATSDPRQGAGDTQYF.

The chain carries TRBV5-1 and TRBJ2-3; a possible D gene is TRBD1 (6 bases). V was cut by 0 bases and J by 3 bases, with 14 bases left in between. The CDR3 totals 16 residues. The germline CDR1 and CDR2 sequences are SGHRS and YFSETQ. The DNA for the CDR3 is TGCGCCAGCAGCTTGGGTACGAACAGGGTGACAGATACGCAGTATTTT. Amino acids: CASSLGTNRVTDTQYF.

CDR3 loop: CASSTGGYEQYV. In DNA, the CDR3 is TGTGCCAGCTCAACGGGGGGTTACGAGCAGTACGTC. This rearrangement joins TRBV18 to TRBJ2-7; the match to TRBD2 covers 7 bases. CDR1 and CDR2 from the germline V gene are KGHSH and LQKENI. The CDR3 runs to 12 residues. J lost 4 bases, V lost 5 bases, and 2 bases had no gene match.